A selection of T cell receptor beta chains follows, all from one sample in a study of blood T cells in healthy people across ages. TCRdb redid the calling of the 5' RACE reads with MiXCR, one entry per CDR3 protein. The table lists some 1.8 million distinct CDR3 sequences, approximately 39% of them singletons. What was sequenced was blood. The receptors come from a human donor in good health. Each CDR3 is given with its conserved first and last residue. The order of the fields is D gene, J gene, V gene, clone size, CDR3 protein, CDR3 DNA. A D gene is named only where the DNA matches it firmly. Expanded clones are given a class, and other clones once, few, many or no size at all.

>NA|TRBJ1-2|TRBV2|NA
CASIPAAYGYTF
TGTGCCAGCATACCGGCAGCCTATGGCTACACCTTC
>TRBD2|TRBJ2-1|TRBV6-5|NA
CASSPTSGRANEQFF
TGTGCCAGCAGCCCCACTAGCGGTCGGGCGAATGAGCAGTTCTTC
>TRBD2|TRBJ2-1|TRBV6-5|NA
CASSYTPSGGAGNEQFF
TGTGCCAGCAGTTACACGCCTAGCGGGGGGGCAGGTAATGAGCAGTTCTTC
>NA|TRBJ2-1|TRBV20-1|few
CSARAPPGRVMNEQFF
TGCAGTGCTAGGGCCCCCCCAGGGAGAGTCATGAATGAGCAGTTCTTC
>NA|TRBJ2-3|TRBV25-1|NA
CASTPVSPAVSTDTQYF
TGTGCCAGCACCCCTGTAAGCCCAGCGGTAAGCACAGATACGCAGTATTTT
>NA|TRBJ1-5|TRBV12-3/TRBV12-4|NA
CASSPFPRRRAGNQPQHF
TGTGCCAGCAGCCCTTTTCCCAGGCGACGGGCGGGCAATCAGCCCCAGCATTTT
>NA|TRBJ2-4|TRBV20-1|few
CSSESTKNIQYF
TGCAGTTCTGAGAGCACCAAAAACATTCAGTACTTC
>NA|TRBJ1-4|TRBV7-2|NA
CASSFRQVTNEELFF
TGTGCCAGCAGCTTCAGACAGGTTACTAATGAAGAACTGTTTTTT
>NA|TRBJ2-3|TRBV29-1|few
CSVRRDTDTQYF
TGCAGCGTTCGAAGGGACACAGATACGCAGTATTTT
>TRBD1|TRBJ2-7|TRBV2|NA
CASSVGQGHNEQYF
TGTGCCAGCAGTGTTGGACAGGGCCACAACGAGCAGTACTTC
>NA|TRBJ1-2|TRBV7-6|few
CASSLVHRVDSYGYTF
TGTGCCAGCAGCTTAGTTCACAGGGTTGATTCTTATGGCTACACCTTC
>TRBD1|TRBJ2-3|TRBV5-1|many
CASSLGQGTTDTQYF
TGCGCCAGCAGCCTAGGACAGGGGACCACAGATACGCAGTATTTT
>NA|TRBJ2-7|TRBV20-1|few
CSAARTERSYEQYF
TGCAGTGCTGCCCGGACGGAGCGCTCCTACGAGCAGTACTTC
>TRBD2|TRBJ2-7|TRBV7-9|few
CASSLTTSGDEQYF
TGTGCCAGCAGCTTAACGACTAGCGGGGATGAACAGTACTTC
>NA|TRBJ1-2|TRBV7-2|NA
CASSLRQPVSGYTF
TGTGCCAGCAGCTTAAGACAGCCAGTCAGTGGCTACACCTTC
>NA|TRBJ2-7|TRBV14|NA
CASSPWIGGVYEQYF
TGTGCCAGCAGCCCCTGGATCGGGGGCGTCTACGAGCAGTACTTC
>TRBD1|TRBJ2-7|TRBV7-9|NA
CASSARQGSGYEQYF
TGTGCCAGCAGCGCGAGACAGGGCTCGGGATACGAGCAGTACTTC
>NA|TRBJ2-3|TRBV5-1|NA
CASSLEGDRDTQYF
TGCGCCAGCAGCCTGGAAGGCGACAGGGATACGCAGTATTTT
>NA|TRBJ2-3|TRBV3-1|NA
CASSQGPGVPGDTQYF
TGTGCCAGCAGCCAAGGGCCCGGGGTCCCAGGGGATACGCAGTATTTT
>TRBD2|TRBJ2-5|TRBV3-1|few
CASSQPGGQETQYF
TGTGCCAGCAGCCAGCCCGGGGGGCAAGAGACCCAGTACTTC
>NA|TRBJ2-7|TRBV2|NA
CASSEQIHREQYF
TGTGCCAGCAGTGAGCAAATCCACAGGGAGCAGTACTTC
>NA|TRBJ1-2|TRBV7-9|NA
CASQNPPGYEFGDGYTF
TGTGCCAGTCAGAACCCGCCGGGTTATGAATTTGGGGATGGCTACACCTTC
>NA|TRBJ2-2|TRBV29-1|NA
CSARTALYPAGELFF
TGCAGCGCCCGGACAGCCCTTTATCCCGCCGGGGAGCTGTTTTTT
>TRBD2|TRBJ2-5|TRBV7-6|few
CASSLARLAETQYF
TGTGCCAGCAGCTTAGCGCGACTAGCGGAGACCCAGTACTTC
>NA|TRBJ1-5|TRBV12-3/TRBV12-4|few
CASSAQGTGSNQPQHF
TGTGCCAGCAGTGCACAGGGTACGGGCAGCAATCAGCCCCAGCATTTT
>TRBD1|TRBJ2-5|TRBV29-1|NA
CSTGGDYETQYF
TGCAGTACAGGGGGCGATTATGAGACCCAGTACTTC
>NA|TRBJ1-5|TRBV4-1|few
CASSQETGLWPQHF
TGCGCCAGCAGCCAAGAAACAGGGCTTTGGCCCCAGCATTTT
>TRBD1|TRBJ1-1|TRBV7-9|NA
CASSYTGEGTEAFF
TGTGCCAGCAGTTACACAGGGGAGGGGACTGAAGCTTTCTTT
>NA|TRBJ1-2|TRBV20-1|few
CSATGGVGYTF
TGCAGTGCTACGGGGGGAGTAGGCTACACCTTC
>TRBD2|TRBJ2-1|TRBV4-1|NA
CASRRRQTSVYNEQFF
TGCGCCAGCAGACGCAGACAGACTAGCGTCTACAATGAGCAGTTCTTC
>TRBD1|TRBJ2-4|TRBV5-1|NA
CASRGQGAYKQYF
TGCGCCAGCCGGGGACAGGGGGCCTACAAGCAGTACTTC
>NA|TRBJ2-1|TRBV4-3|NA
CACSHQGGRAYNEQFF
TGCGCCTGCAGCCATCAGGGGGGTAGGGCCTACAATGAGCAGTTCTTC
>NA|TRBJ2-5|TRBV28|few
CASSPLGDLETQYF
TGTGCCAGCAGTCCCCTCGGTGATCTAGAGACCCAGTACTTC
>TRBD2|TRBJ2-3|TRBV7-2|few
CASSKLAGGLTDTQYF
TGTGCCAGCAGCAAACTAGCGGGGGGCCTCACAGATACGCAGTATTTT
>NA|TRBJ1-4|TRBV7-9|NA
CASSTVRAGAINEKLFF
TGTGCCAGCAGTACCGTTCGGGCAGGGGCGATTAATGAAAAACTGTTTTTT
>NA|TRBJ2-7|TRBV27|few
CASSSPRASYYSEQYF
TGTGCCAGCAGTTCACCCCGGGCCTCGTATTATAGCGAGCAGTACTTC
>NA|TRBJ2-3|TRBV20-1|NA
CSATRRRGGTDTQYF
TGCAGTGCTACTAGGAGGCGGGGTGGCACAGATACGCAGTATTTT
>NA|TRBJ1-2|TRBV3-1|few
CASSPDSGGYYGYTF
TGTGCCAGCAGCCCAGACTCCGGCGGGTACTATGGCTACACCTTC
>NA|TRBJ1-1|TRBV6-6|NA
CASNNTTGGRTEAFF
TGTGCCAGCAACAATACGACGGGAGGTCGTACTGAAGCTTTCTTT
>NA|TRBJ2-1|TRBV30|NA
CAWGPQGTQFF
TGTGCCTGGGGTCCTCAGGGGACTCAGTTCTTC
>TRBD2|TRBJ2-1|TRBV11-2|few
CASSQLAPSSYNEQFF
TGTGCCAGCAGCCAACTAGCGCCCAGCTCCTACAATGAGCAGTTCTTC
>NA|TRBJ2-7|TRBV29-1|NA
CSVEVSGWGPNYEQYF
TGCAGCGTTGAGGTTTCGGGGTGGGGGCCGAACTACGAGCAGTACTTC
>NA|TRBJ2-3|TRBV11-2|NA
CASSLAGLNPDTQYF
TGTGCCAGCAGCTTAGCGGGGCTAAACCCAGATACGCAGTATTTT
>TRBD2|TRBJ2-1|TRBV7-2|NA
CASSVWTSGGPRFWDNEQFF
TGTGCCAGCAGCGTTTGGACTAGCGGGGGGCCTAGGTTTTGGGACAATGAGCAGTTCTTC
>TRBD1|TRBJ2-3|TRBV9|many
CASSAGTGVIDTQYF
TGTGCCAGCAGCGCCGGGACAGGGGTTATAGATACGCAGTATTTT
>NA|TRBJ2-3|TRBV25-1|NA
CASSEWAGKDTQYF
TGTGCCAGCAGTGAATGGGCAGGGAAAGATACGCAGTATTTT
>NA|TRBJ2-6|TRBV5-1|few
CASSLTAGTGANVLTF
TGCGCCAGCAGCTTGACCGCAGGGACTGGGGCCAACGTCCTGACTTTC
>TRBD2|TRBJ2-1|TRBV20-1|NA
CSASLLAGMDEQFF
TGCAGTGCTAGTTTGCTAGCGGGGATGGATGAGCAGTTCTTC
>NA|TRBJ2-7|TRBV18|few
CASSPPPKFLYEQYF
TGTGCCAGCTCACCACCCCCGAAATTCCTCTACGAGCAGTACTTC
>TRBD2|TRBJ2-3|TRBV3-1|NA
CASSQMGLAGITDTQYF
TGTGCCAGCAGCCAAATGGGACTAGCGGGGATCACAGATACGCAGTATTTT
>TRBD1|TRBJ1-2|TRBV12-3/TRBV12-4|once
CASSYTGANGYTF
TGTGCCAGCAGTTATACAGGGGCTAATGGCTACACCTTC
>NA|TRBJ1-5|TRBV6-1|few
CASSGEIHQPQHF
TGTGCCAGCAGTGGGGAAATTCATCAGCCCCAGCATTTT
>TRBD1|TRBJ1-2|TRBV5-6|few
CASSFPTGENGYTF
TGTGCCAGCAGCTTTCCGACAGGGGAGAATGGCTACACCTTC
>NA|TRBJ1-2|TRBV6-1|NA
CASRETPRGGYTF
TGTGCCAGCAGAGAGACTCCCAGAGGTGGCTACACCTTC
>NA|TRBJ2-1|TRBV20-1|NA
CSARRAVGGKNEQFF
TGCAGTGCTAGGAGGGCGGTCGGGGGTAAAAATGAGCAGTTCTTC
>NA|TRBJ1-1|TRBV7-2|NA
CASSIRDIETEAFF
TGTGCCAGCAGCATCCGGGACATCGAGACTGAAGCTTTCTTT
>NA|TRBJ1-2|TRBV29-1|many
CSVESGVRYGYTF
TGCAGCGTTGAATCAGGGGTGAGATATGGCTACACCTTC
>NA|TRBJ1-2|TRBV4-3|NA
CASSQALQVYGYTF
TGCGCCAGCAGCCAAGCCCTACAGGTTTATGGCTACACCTTC
>NA|TRBJ1-1|TRBV12-3/TRBV12-4|NA
CASSFEVEAFF
TGTGCCAGCAGTTTCGAGGTTGAAGCTTTCTTT
>NA|TRBJ2-1|TRBV20-1|few
CSATRGNAGNEQFF
TGCAGTGCTACGAGGGGGAACGCTGGGAATGAGCAGTTCTTC